The 3 T cell receptor beta chains given below trace back to one sample, sequenced in a study of lymphopenia after photon versus proton radiotherapy (dated by TCRdb to about 2019). The library came from the immunoSEQ multiplex PCR assay. TCRdb obtained this table from immuneACCESS and retained in-frame rearrangements with V and J assigned. These tables miss some clones; where compared with another copy, unresolved V genes account for less than half of the shortfall, and the remainder is unexplained. The sample has 35,000 to 40,000 clones on record, 70% to 90% of them singletons. Jointly, the top ten make up approximately 2.9% of the sample. The starting material was peripheral blood, obtained from a patient treated with photon-based radiotherapy. Receptor source: a man in his fifties or sixties with gastric cancer.

This rearrangement joins TRBV7-9 to TRBJ2-2, with 7 bases aligning to TRBD2. V shed 5 bases, J shed 5 bases, and the junction held 14 bases outside the gene matches. Germline loops: CDR1 SEHNR, CDR2 FQNEAQ (reference sequence). The CDR3 spans 17 residues. CDR3 nucleotide sequence: TGTGCCAGCAGCCTTTTACGGCAGTACGGGGGGACCGGGGAGCTGTTTTTT. Translated, it gives CASSLLRQYGGTGELFF.

This chain uses TRBV5-4 with TRBJ2-3; tentatively, D is TRBD1 or TRBD2 (5 bases each). Trimming left V 0 bases short and J 7 bases short, with 6 bases between. The germline CDR1 and CDR2 sequences are SGHNT and YYREEE (reference sequence). This CDR3 has 12 amino acids. CDR3 loop: CASSLGGNTQYF. The CDR3, as DNA: TGTGCCAGCAGCTTGGGGGGGAATACGCAGTATTTT.

This clone was observed a handful of times. V and J are TRBV6-1 and TRBJ2-3; TRBD1 matches at 10 bases. Germline V lookup: CDR1 MNHNS, CDR2 SASEGT. The V gene end was trimmed by 7 bases and the J gene end by 1 base; junction bases not matched to a gene: 5. CDR3 length: 15 residues. For the CDR3, the DNA is TGTGCCAGCACCCCCGGGACAGGGGGCACAGATACGCAGTATTTT. This translates into CASTPGTGGTDTQYF.